This TCR beta chain was captured by sequencing in a study of human T cells and chemical hapten exposure (dated by TCRdb to the early 2020s). Describing the broader study: For sensitization, 2% DPC in acetone was applied to a roughly 2 cm by roughly 2 cm area of upper inner arm skin. Weekly therapeutic DPC doses were additionally applied to the scalp of patients throughout the roughly 24-week study period. Patch tests used Finn chambers with 0.01% DPC on the upper back, scored after 6 days by International Contact Dermatitis Research Group standards. Most of the patients in the cohort were female, and the cohort covered alopecia areata with under or over 50% scalp involvement, alopecia totalis and alopecia universalis. Libraries were combined into a pool for sequencing, and differences in TCR yield between samples came mainly from small differences in library volumes within the pool. In alopecia patients, the study followed how the peripheral blood TCR repertoire changed in vivo over primary and secondary sensitization to diphenylcyclopropenone (DPC), a hapten. Blood samples were taken from patients before sensitization (week 0) and at 2, 6 and about 24 weeks after DPC sensitization. Blood for TCR sequencing was provided by twenty-nine alopecia patients at one to four time points (pre-sensitization, 2, 6 and 24 weeks). Both TCR alpha and TCR beta chains were sequenced from each blood RNA sample.

In the paper's terms, the time point label means: patch test 1, 2 weeks after DPC sensitization. This specimen's treatment or condition label, interpreted: therapeutic diphenylcyclopropenone sensitization with weekly scalp DPC. Total RNA was isolated from unfractionated whole blood collected in Tempus Blood RNA tubes. Blood at each patch-test visit was drawn before the patch test was applied. Patients were eligible if aged 18 to 70, diagnosed with alopecia and judged suitable for DPC therapy, and pregnant patients were excluded. Libraries were prepared through RACE. Sequencing used a NextSeq 500. During library preparation, unique molecular identifiers were attached to individual cDNA molecules so that TCRs could be counted in a quantitative, reproducible way. In the source study's methods: Samples had a median of approximately 96,000 TCRs, with a range from roughly 23,224 to 750,000. V, J and CDR3 annotation of the TCR reads was performed with the Decombinator software suite. For the PS versus PT1 abundance plots, all samples were subsampled to the same number of TCRs (28,000). Expanded TCRs were defined as absent before sensitization and observed at least eight times at the 2-week time point. TCRdb reran the public reads through fastp at Q25 and MiXCR, keeping productive beta chains. Duplicate CDR3 protein sequences are folded into a single record with the most common DNA and genes. Here the V and J calls rest on TCRdb's processing, not on the authors' analysis. For this sample there are roughly 34,000 distinct CDR3 sequences; 5.5% to 7.5% appear just once. The ten top clones hold roughly 9.2% of the sample.

In this sample, this clonotype turned up many times. The target of this receptor is not known. Per-base quality was not reported, and no clone a single base away is much larger than it. The CDR3 runs 15 amino acids, cysteine and phenylalanine included. Left in the record is the CDR3 DNA by itself, 45 bases read in frame from the first base. V gives up 2 bases and J gives up 6 bases, and the segment between their germline ends measures 15 bases. Summary of the overall study and its limitations: Alopecia, a presumed autoimmune disease, was present in all patients, so the immune response of the patients might differ from that of healthy individuals. Repeated subsampling changed both the strength of the expansion versus patch-test correlation and the threshold at which the correlation became significant. Compared with pre-sensitization or healthy control sets, expanded TCRs formed significantly more large CDR3 similarity clusters, which is consistent with antigen-driven responses. Patch test score was positively correlated with the number of PT1 expanded TCRs, with significance at thresholds 8, 16 and 32 but not at 4. The number of TCRs above 1 in 1000 frequency did not change with DPC sensitization; there was no evidence of global repertoire structure alterations.

The sample was whole blood, taken in connection with sensitization to the hapten diphenylcyclopropenone (DPC). The V and J segments used are TRBV12-3 or TRBV12-4 and TRBJ2-3; TRBD1 is a possible D gene, resting on 5 matching bases. This clonotype was sampled from a young woman with alopecia areata. Some clones in this sample may be carry-over from other donors' samples. The DNA reads TGTGCCAGCAGTTTAAGTACACAGGTGAGGGATACGCAGTATTTT. Translated, this is CASSLSTQVRDTQYF.